The sequence of this TCR beta chain was determined in a study of T cells in Graves' hyperthyroidism and ophthalmopathy (dated by TCRdb to the late 2010s). For context, the study as a whole: To identify distinguishing TCR V-J signatures, a discovery cohort of 100 or so patients was used, comprising some 45 with Graves' ophthalmopathy and under 60 with stable Graves' hyperthyroidism. In addition, the study compared T-cell repertoires in thyroid tissue and in blood from about six Graves' hyperthyroidism patients. Prospective prediction of ophthalmopathy was tested in an independent validation cohort consisting of roughly 19 hyperthyroidism patients and some 17 patients who later progressed to ophthalmopathy. Following sampling, methimazole starting at 30 mg daily was given to hyperthyroidism patients, and high-dose intravenous methylprednisolone was given to ophthalmopathy patients. The approximately 100 discovery patients were randomly divided into training and test sets at a 7:3 ratio. TCR Vbeta CDR3 sequencing of 120 to 150 peripheral blood samples (around 45 ophthalmopathy, 75 to 85 hyperthyroidism and roughly 17 progressor patients) is reported in the paper.

This clonotype was detected ten times or more. The antigen it recognizes is unknown. Base qualities are missing; no much larger clone stands one base away. A patient counted as having stable Graves' hyperthyroidism if no progression to ophthalmopathy occurred over 18 months of follow-up. The hyperthyroidism patients were between 18 and 65 years old and newly diagnosed, with a disease duration of less than 2 months. The study excluded patients with uncontrolled infections, other autoimmune diseases, pregnancy or lactation. Diagnoses relied on clinical symptoms, serum thyroxine and TRAb, thyroid ultrasound and orbital computed tomography. Total RNA was extracted using Trizol reagent, and RNA quality was assessed on an Agilent 2100 Bioanalyzer. Amplification of TCR beta CDR3 regions was carried out from RNA transcripts. A first-round RT-PCR of the TCR CDR3 used the HTBI primer set with the Qiagen OneStep RT-PCR kit. The libraries were constructed in a second round of multiplex PCR and then size-selected and purified. Paired-end sequencing of the libraries was performed with 100 bp reads on an Illumina HiSeq2000. The authors processed their data as follows. Raw data were processed with SOAPnuke, discarding reads with adapters, uncalled bases, mean Phred below 15, or no exact constant-primer or identifier match. COPE v1.2.5 was used to merge the high-quality paired reads, and each unique nucleotide sequence was defined as a clonotype. Clonotypes were aligned to IMGT TRBV, TRBD and TRBJ reference segments using MiTCR v1.1. The analysis included only V-J combinations with a frequency above 0.0001, which together covered approximately 99% of the repertoires. A TCS score was defined as the ratio between F50 (clonal expansion) and ExV (chaos), using BLOSUM62-based TCRdist between CDR3 peptides within each V-J. Welch's t-statistics and random forest reduced just over 500 V-J features to around 14, which were used in a naive Bayes classifier (R e1071). The similarity between thyroid and blood repertoires was quantified using the Morisita-Horn index. The public reads were reanalyzed by TCRdb: fastp trimming at Q25, MiXCR alignment, in-frame beta chains only. Each entry is one CDR3 protein sequence, shown with its most common DNA and genes. For this entry, the V and J calls and clone size follow TCRdb and not the study's own pipeline. The sample table shows about 580,000 distinct CDR3 sequences, and around 45% are seen once. The top ten clonotypes cover more than 7.5% of the sample.

Results the study describes overall, beyond this receptor: In validation, progression to ophthalmopathy was predicted by the model with about 70% sensitivity and 72.22% specificity, a median of roughly six months before onset. Sample size was not statistically predetermined, and blinding of investigators to group allocation was not performed. Ophthalmopathy was separated from stable hyperthyroidism by a 13 V-J signature model, with approximately 89% sensitivity and just over 81% specificity obtained in cross-validation and 80%/75% obtained in testing. Most expanded thyroid clonotypes (frequency above 0.001) were also found in blood, which suggests that blood repertoires may mirror thyroid immune responses.

This TCR derives from a woman under 30 with Graves' hyperthyroidism. The sequencing input was peripheral blood or thyroid tissue (not recorded which).

The CDR3 region has the sequence CASSLVGLANYGYTF. The DNA sequence reads TGTGCCAGCAGCTTGGTCGGTCTCGCTAACTATGGCTACACCTTC. This receptor chain uses TRBV5-6 and TRBJ1-2; no D gene call is confident. As encoded in the germline V gene, CDR1 is SGHDT while CDR2 is YYEEEE. The junction shows trimming of 0 bases on V and 0 bases on J, plus 9 bases between the germline ends. The CDR3 sequence holds 15 residues, the cysteine and phenylalanine included. The sequence is cut down to CDR3 DNA, 45 bases in frame from base 1.